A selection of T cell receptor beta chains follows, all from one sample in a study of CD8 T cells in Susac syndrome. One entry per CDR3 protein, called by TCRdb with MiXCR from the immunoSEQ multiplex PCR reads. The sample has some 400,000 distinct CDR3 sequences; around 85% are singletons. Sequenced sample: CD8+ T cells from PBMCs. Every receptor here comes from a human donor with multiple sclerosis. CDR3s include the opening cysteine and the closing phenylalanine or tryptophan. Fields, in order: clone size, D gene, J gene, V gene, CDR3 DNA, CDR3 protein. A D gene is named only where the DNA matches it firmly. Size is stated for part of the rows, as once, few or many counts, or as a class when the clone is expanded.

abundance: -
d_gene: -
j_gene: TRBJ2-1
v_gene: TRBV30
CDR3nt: TGTGCCTGGAGCCCTCTAGCTTACAATGAGCAGTTCTTC
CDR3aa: CAWSPLAYNEQFF

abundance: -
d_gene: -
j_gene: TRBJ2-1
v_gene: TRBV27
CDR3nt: TGTGCCACCACGACAGGCCCAAGCTCCTACAATGAGCAGTTCTTC
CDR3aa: CATTTGPSSYNEQFF

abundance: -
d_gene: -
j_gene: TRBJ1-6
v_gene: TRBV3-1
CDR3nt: TGTGCCAGCAGCCAAGATGCCTTGAATTCACCCCTCCACTTT
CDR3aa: CASSQDALNSPLHF

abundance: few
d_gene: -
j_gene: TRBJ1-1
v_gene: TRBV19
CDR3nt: TGTGCCAGTAGTATGGGTTTGAACACTGAAGCTTTCTTT
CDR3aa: CASSMGLNTEAFF

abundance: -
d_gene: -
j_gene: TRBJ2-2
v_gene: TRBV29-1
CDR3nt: TGCAGCGCCATATACACCGGGGAGCTGTTTTTT
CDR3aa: CSAIYTGELFF

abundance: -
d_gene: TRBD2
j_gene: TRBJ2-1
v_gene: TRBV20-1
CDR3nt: TGCAGTGCTAGCGGAGCGGGAGATTCGTGGTCCTACAATGAGCAGTTCTTC
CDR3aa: CSASGAGDSWSYNEQFF

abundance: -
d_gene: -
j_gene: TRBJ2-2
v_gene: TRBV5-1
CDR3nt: TGCGCCAGCAGCTCCGGTGATGGGGAGCTGTTTTTT
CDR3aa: CASSSGDGELFF

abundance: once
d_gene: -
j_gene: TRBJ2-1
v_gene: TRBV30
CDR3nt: TGTGCCTGGAGTGTAAATTATCCCTCCTACAATGAGCAGTTCTTC
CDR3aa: CAWSVNYPSYNEQFF

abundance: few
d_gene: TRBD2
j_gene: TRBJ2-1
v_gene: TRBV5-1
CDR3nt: TGCGCCAGCAGCCCAGCGGGGGGGTACAATGAGCAGTTCTTC
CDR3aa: CASSPAGGYNEQFF

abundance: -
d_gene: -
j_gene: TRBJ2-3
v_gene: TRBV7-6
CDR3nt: TGTGCCAGCAGCTTATCCGGGTTAGGCACAGATACGCAGTATTTT
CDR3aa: CASSLSGLGTDTQYF

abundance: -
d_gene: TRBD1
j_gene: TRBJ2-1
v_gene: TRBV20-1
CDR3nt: TGCAGTGCTAGAAACAGGGGGCCCTACAATGAGCAGTTCTTC
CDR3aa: CSARNRGPYNEQFF

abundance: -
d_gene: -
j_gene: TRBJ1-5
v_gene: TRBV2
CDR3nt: TGTGCCAGCAGCCCCCCGGTGGGCAATCAGCCCCAGCATTTT
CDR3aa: CASSPPVGNQPQHF

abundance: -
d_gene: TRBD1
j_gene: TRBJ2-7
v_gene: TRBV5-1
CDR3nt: TGCGCCAGCAGCCCGGGGACAGGGTTCACCTACGAGCAGTACTTC
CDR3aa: CASSPGTGFTYEQYF

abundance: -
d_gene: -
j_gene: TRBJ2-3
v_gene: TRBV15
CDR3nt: TGTGCCACCAGCAGACTAAGACTAGCAGATACGCAGTATTTT
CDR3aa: CATSRLRLADTQYF

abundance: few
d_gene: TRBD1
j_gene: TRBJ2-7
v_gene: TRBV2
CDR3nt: TGTGCCAGCTGCCTAAGGGACAGGCCCTACGAGCAGTACTTC
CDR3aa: CASCLRDRPYEQYF

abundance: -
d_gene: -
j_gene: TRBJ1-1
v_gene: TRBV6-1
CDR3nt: TGTGCCAGCAGTGGGCAGAACACAAACACTGAAGCTTTCTTT
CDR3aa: CASSGQNTNTEAFF

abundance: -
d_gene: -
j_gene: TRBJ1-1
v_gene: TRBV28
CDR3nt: TGTGCCAGCAGTTTCTCGCTCCGGGGGGCGAACACTGAAGCTTTCTTT
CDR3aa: CASSFSLRGANTEAFF

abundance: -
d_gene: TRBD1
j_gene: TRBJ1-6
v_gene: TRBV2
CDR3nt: TGTGCCAGCAGCGTTGCCGGGACAGGTCTAACAAGCTCCTATAATTCACCCCTCCACTTT
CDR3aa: CASSVAGTGLTSSYNSPLHF

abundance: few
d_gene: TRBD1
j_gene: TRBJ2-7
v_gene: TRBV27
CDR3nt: TGTGCCAGCAGATTACAGGGGGCGTTCGACGAGCAGTACTTC
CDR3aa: CASRLQGAFDEQYF

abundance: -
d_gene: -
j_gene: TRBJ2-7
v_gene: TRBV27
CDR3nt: TGTGCCAGCAGTTTAGCCAGCGGGTCTCTAAGGGTGCAGTACTTC
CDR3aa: CASSLASGSLRVQYF

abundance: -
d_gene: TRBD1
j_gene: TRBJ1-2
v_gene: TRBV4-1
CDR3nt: TGCGCCAGCAGCCAAGAAGTGCAGGGGGCGTATGGCTACACCTTC
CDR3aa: CASSQEVQGAYGYTF

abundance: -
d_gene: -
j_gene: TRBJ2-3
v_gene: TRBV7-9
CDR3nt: TGTGCCAGCAGCTTCTCAGGGGAGCTCGGAGATACGCAGTATTTT
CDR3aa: CASSFSGELGDTQYF

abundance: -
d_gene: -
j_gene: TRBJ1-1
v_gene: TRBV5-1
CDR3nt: TGCGCCAGCAGTAGCGGACCGTCAGCTTTCTTT
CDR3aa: CASSSGPSAFF

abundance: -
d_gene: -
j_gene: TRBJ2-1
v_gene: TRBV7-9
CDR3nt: TGTGCCAGCAGTCGCTTAGGATGGGAGCAGTTCTTC
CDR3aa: CASSRLGWEQFF

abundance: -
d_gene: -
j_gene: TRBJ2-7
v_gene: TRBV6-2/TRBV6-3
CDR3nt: TGTGCCAGCAGCGGGGCAGGGGACACTTACGAGCAGTACTTC
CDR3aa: CASSGAGDTYEQYF

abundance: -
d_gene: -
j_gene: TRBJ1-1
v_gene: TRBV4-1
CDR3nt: TGCGCCAGCAGCCCGGGACCTTTGGACACTGAAGCTTTCTTT
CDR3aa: CASSPGPLDTEAFF

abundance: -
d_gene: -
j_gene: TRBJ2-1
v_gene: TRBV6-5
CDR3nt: TGTGCCAGCAGTCCCGGACTCTTCTCCTACAATGAGCAGTTCTTC
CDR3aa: CASSPGLFSYNEQFF

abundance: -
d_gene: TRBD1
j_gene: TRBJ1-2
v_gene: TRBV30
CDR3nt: TGTGCCTGGAGGTTAGGACAGGGGTATGGCTACACCTTC
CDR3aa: CAWRLGQGYGYTF

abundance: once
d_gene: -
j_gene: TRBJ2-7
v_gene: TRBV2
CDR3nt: TGTGCCAGCAGTGAAGCGGGGAGGACCTACGAGCAGTACTTC
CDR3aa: CASSEAGRTYEQYF

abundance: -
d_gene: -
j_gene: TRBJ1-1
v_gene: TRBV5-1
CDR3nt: TGCGCCAGCAGTGAGGGCGCCACTGAAGCTTTCTTT
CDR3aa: CASSEGATEAFF

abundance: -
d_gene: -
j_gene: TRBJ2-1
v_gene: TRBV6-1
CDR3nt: TGTGCCAGCACCCCACCTATTAAACCCCAAAACAATGAGCAGTTCTTC
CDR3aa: CASTPPIKPQNNEQFF

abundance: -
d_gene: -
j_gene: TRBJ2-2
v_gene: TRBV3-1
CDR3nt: TGTGCCAGCAGCCAAGATTGGGGACGGACGAACACCGGGGAGCTGTTTTTT
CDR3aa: CASSQDWGRTNTGELFF

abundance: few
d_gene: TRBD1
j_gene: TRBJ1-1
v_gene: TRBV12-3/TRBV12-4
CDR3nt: TGTGCCAGCAGCCTAGACAGGGTGAACACTGAAGCTTTCTTT
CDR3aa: CASSLDRVNTEAFF

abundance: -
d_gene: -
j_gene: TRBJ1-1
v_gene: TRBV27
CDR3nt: TGTGCCCCCCAACCGGGGGGCGCGGCGACTGAAGCTTTCTTT
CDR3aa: CAPQPGGAATEAFF

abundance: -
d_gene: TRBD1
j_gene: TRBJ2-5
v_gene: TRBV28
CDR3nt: TGTGCCAGCAGTTCAAGGACAGGGGTTCCAGAGACCCAGTACTTC
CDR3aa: CASSSRTGVPETQYF

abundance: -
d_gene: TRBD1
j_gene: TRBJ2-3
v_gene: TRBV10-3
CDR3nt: TGTGCCATCAGTGAGACTCCAGGGGGCGAGGACACAGATACGCAGTATTTT
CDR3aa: CAISETPGGEDTDTQYF